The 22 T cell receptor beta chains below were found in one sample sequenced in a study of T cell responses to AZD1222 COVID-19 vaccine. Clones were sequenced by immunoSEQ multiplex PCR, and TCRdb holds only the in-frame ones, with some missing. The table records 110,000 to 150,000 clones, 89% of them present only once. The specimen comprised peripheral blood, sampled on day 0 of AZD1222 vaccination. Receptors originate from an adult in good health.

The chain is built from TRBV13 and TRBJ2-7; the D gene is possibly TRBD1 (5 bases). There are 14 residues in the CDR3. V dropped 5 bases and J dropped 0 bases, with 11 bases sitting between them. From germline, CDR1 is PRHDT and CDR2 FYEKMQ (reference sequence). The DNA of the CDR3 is TGTGCCAGCAGCCTGGGGCAGGCCTCCTACGAGCAGTACTTC. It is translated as CASSLGQASYEQYF.

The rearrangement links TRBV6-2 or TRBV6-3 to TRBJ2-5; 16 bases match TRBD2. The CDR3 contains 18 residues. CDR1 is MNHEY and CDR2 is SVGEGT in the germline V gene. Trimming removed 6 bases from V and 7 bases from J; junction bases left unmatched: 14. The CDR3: CASSQPGTSGGAMRTQYF. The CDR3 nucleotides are TGTGCCAGCAGCCAGCCCGGGACTAGCGGGGGGGCTATGAGGACCCAGTACTTC.

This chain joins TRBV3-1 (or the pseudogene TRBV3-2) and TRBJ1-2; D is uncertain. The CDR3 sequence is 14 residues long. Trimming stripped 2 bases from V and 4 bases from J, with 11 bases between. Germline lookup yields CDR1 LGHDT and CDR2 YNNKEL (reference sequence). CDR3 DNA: TGTGCCAGCAGCCAACGGAAAGGGCTCTATGGCTACACCTTC. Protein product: CASSQRKGLYGYTF.

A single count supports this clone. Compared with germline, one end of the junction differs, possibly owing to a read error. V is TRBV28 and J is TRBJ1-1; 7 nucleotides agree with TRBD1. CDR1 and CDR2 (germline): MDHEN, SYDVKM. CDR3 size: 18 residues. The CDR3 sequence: CASSLPPSRQGGNTEAFF. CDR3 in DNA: TGTGCCAGCAGTTTGCCCCCCTCTCGACAGGGTGGGAACACTGAGGCTTTCTTT.

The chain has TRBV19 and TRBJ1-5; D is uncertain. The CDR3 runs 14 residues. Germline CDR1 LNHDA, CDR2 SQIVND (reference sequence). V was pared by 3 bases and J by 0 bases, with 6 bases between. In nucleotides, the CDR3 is TGTGCCAGTAGTATTAGTAGTAGCAATCAGCCCCAGCATTTT. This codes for CASSISSSNQPQHF.

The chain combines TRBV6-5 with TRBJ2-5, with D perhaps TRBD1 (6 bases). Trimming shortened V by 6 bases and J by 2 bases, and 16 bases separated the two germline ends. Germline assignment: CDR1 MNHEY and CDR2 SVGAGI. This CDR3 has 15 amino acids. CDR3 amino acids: CASSQGQFAQETQYF. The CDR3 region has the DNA TGTGCCAGCAGCCAAGGACAGTTCGCACAAGAGACCCAGTACTTC.

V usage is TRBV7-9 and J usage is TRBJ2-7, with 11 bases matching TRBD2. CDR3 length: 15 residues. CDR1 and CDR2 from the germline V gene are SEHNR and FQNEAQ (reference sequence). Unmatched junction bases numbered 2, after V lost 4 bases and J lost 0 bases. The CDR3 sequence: CASSSGLAGSYEQYF. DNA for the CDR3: TGTGCCAGCAGCTCAGGACTAGCGGGCTCCTACGAGCAGTACTTC. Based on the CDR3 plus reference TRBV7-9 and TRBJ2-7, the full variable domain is DTGVSQNPRHKITKRGQNVTFRCDPISEHNRLYWYRQTLGQGPEFLTYFQNEAQLEKSRLLSDRFSAERPKGSFSTLEIQRTEQGDSAMYLCASSSGLAGSYEQYFGPGTRLTVT.

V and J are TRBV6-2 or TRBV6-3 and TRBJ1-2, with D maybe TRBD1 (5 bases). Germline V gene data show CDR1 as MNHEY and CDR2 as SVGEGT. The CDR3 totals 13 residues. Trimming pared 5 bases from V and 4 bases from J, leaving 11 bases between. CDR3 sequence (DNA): TGTGCCAGCAGTCGACTTGGGGGCTATGGCTACACCTTC. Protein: CASSRLGGYGYTF.

The CDR3 loop reads CASKTLGQLHNYGYTF. The CDR3 nucleotides read TGCGCCAGCAAGACACTAGGACAGCTGCACAACTATGGCTACACCTTC. V and J are TRBV5-1 and TRBJ1-2, with D perhaps TRBD1 (6 bases). Germline V CDR1 and CDR2: SGHRS, YFSETQ. V dropped 6 bases and J dropped 2 bases, with 20 bases sitting between them. This CDR3 spans 16 amino acids.

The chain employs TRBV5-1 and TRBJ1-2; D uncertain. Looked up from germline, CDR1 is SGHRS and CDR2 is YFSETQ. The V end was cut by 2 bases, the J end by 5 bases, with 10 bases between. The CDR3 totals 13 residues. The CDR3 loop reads CASSFGPSYGYTF. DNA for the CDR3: TGCGCCAGCAGCTTTGGGCCGAGTTATGGCTACACCTTC.

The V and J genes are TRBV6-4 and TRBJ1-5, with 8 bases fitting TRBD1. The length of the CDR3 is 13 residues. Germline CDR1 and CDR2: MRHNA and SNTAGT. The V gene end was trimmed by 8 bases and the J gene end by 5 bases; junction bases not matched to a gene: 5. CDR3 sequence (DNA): TGTGCCAGCCTTGGACAGGGCTATCAGCCCCAGCATTTT. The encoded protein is CASLGQGYQPQHF.

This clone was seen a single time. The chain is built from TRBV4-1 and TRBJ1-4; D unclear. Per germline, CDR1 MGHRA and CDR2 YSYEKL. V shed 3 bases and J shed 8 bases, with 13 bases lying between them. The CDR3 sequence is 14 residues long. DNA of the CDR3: TGCGCCAGCAGCCAGACAAGAGATTTAGAAAAACTGTTTTTT. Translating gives CASSQTRDLEKLFF.

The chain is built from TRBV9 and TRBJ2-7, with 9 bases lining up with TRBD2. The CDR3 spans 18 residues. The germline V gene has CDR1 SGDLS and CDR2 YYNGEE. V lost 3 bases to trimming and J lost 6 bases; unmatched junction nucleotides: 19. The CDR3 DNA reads TGTGCCAGCAGCGAGTCTATTGCCGGCGGCGGGGGGGCAATCGAGCAGTACTTC. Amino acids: CASSESIAGGGGAIEQYF.

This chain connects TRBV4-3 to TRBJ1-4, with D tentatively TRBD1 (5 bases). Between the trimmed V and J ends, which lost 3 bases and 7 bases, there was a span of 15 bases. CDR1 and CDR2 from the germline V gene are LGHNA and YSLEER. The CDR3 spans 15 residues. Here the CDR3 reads CASSQGTWGGEKLFF. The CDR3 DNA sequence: TGCGCCAGCAGCCAGGGGACGTGGGGGGGTGAAAAACTGTTTTTT.

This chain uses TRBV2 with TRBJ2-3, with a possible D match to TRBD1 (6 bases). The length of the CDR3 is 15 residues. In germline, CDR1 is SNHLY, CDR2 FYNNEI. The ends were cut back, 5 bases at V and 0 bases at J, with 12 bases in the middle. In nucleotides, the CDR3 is TGTGCCAGCAGTACAGGGACCTCTAGCACAGATACGCAGTATTTT. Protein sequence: CASSTGTSSTDTQYF.

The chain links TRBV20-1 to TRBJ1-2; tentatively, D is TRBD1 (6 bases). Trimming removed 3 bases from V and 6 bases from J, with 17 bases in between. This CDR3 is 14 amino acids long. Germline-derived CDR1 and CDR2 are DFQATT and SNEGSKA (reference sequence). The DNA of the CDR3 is TGCAGTGCTAGTCCCTACGACAGGTTCGATGGCTACACCTTC. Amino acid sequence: CSASPYDRFDGYTF.

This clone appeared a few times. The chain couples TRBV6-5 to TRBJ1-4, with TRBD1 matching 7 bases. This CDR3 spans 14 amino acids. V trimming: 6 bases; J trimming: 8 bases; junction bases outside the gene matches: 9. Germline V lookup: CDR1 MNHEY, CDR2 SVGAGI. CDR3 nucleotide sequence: TGTGCCAGCAGGGACAGGAGTGGTCGAGAAAAACTGTTTTTT. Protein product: CASRDRSGREKLFF.

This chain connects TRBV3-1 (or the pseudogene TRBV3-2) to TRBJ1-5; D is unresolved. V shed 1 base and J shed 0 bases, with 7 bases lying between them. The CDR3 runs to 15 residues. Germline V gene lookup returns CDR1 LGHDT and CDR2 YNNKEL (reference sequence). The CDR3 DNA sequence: TGTGCCAGCAGCCAAGGTGTCCCTAGCAATCAGCCCCAGCATTTT. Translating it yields CASSQGVPSNQPQHF.

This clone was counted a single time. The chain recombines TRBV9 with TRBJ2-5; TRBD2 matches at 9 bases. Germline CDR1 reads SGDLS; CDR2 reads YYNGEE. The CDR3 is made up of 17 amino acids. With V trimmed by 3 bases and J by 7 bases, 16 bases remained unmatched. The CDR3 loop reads CASSALPDTRGGRTQYF. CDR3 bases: TGTGCCAGCAGCGCCCTCCCGGATACGCGGGGGGGCAGGACCCAGTACTTC.

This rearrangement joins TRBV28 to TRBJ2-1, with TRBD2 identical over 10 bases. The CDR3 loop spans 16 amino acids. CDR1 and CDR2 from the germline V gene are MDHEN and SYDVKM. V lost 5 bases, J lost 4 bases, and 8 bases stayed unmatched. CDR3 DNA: TGTGCCAGCAGTATCGGACTAGCGGAGATATACAATGAGCAGTTCTTC. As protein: CASSIGLAEIYNEQFF.

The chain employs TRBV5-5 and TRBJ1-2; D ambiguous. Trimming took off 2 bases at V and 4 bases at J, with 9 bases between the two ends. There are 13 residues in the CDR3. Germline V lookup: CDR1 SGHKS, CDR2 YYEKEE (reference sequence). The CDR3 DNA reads TGTGCCAGCAGCTTCGGGGAGGCCTATGGCTACACCTTC. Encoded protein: CASSFGEAYGYTF.

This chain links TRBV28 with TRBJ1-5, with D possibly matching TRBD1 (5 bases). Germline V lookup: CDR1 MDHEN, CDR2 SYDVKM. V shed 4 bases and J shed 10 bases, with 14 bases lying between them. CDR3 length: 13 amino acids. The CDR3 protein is CASSSGMANPQHF. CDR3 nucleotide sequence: TGTGCCAGCAGTTCAGGGATGGCGAACCCCCAGCATTTT.